Below are 15 T cell receptor beta chains sequenced from a single sample in a study of T cells in Graves' hyperthyroidism and ophthalmopathy. Template material for amplifying TCR beta CDR3 regions consisted of RNA transcripts. Researchers ran a first-round RT-PCR on the TCR CDR3 using the HTBI primer set. MiXCR, applied by TCRdb to the multiplex PCR reads, yields one record per CDR3 protein. This table has about 350,000 distinct CDR3 sequences, roughly 14% appearing once. The material sequenced was blood. The source is a woman aged 25 to 39 with Graves' hyperthyroidism.

This clonotype was counted ten times or more. J is TRBJ1-2 and V is TRBV6-1; 8 bases map to TRBD1. The germline V gene has CDR1 MNHNS and CDR2 SASEGT. The CDR3 has 13 amino acids. The J segment lost 4 bases and the V segment lost 4 bases, leaving 2 bases of the junction unmatched. The CDR3 sequence is CASSGQGFYGYTF. As DNA, the CDR3 is TGTGCCAGCAGTGGACAGGGGTTCTATGGCTACACCTTC.

The J gene is TRBJ1-3, the V gene TRBV20-1, with unresolved D. Trimming shortened V by 5 bases and J by 0 bases, and 11 bases separated the two germline ends. The CDR3 is made up of 14 amino acids. Germline CDR1 is DFQATT and CDR2 is SNEGSKA (reference sequence). In nucleotides, the CDR3 is TGCAGTGCTTGGACGGTGGGCTCTGGAAACACCATATATTTT. It specifies CSAWTVGSGNTIYF.

Many counts were recorded for this clonotype. The chain links TRBV5-5 to TRBJ1-2, with 9 bases identical to TRBD1. The germline CDR1 and CDR2 sequences are SGHKS and YYEKEE (reference sequence). The length of the CDR3 is 13 residues. Unmatched junction bases numbered 3, after V lost 3 bases and J lost 6 bases. CDR3 region: CASSWTGDHGYTF. The DNA of the CDR3 is TGTGCCAGCAGCTGGACAGGGGATCATGGCTACACCTTC.

This clonotype was counted ten times or more. This sequence joins TRBV2 and TRBJ2-1; 7 nucleotides line up with TRBD2. The CDR3 covers 14 residues. Germline CDR1 reads SNHLY; CDR2 reads FYNNEI. The V segment lost 8 bases and the J segment 3 bases; nucleotides outside the gene matches: 7. The CDR3 sequence is CASRAGDFYNEQFF. CDR3 nucleotides: TGTGCCAGCCGGGCGGGAGATTTCTACAATGAGCAGTTCTTC.

In its sample, this clonotype was seen many times. CDR3 DNA: TGCGCCAGCAAGCAGGGTCAAAGTAACACTGAAGCTTTCTTT. Protein product: CASKQGQSNTEAFF. The chain links TRBV5-1 to TRBJ1-1; weak D call: TRBD1 (5 bases). CDR1 is SGHRS, CDR2 YFSETQ, per germline. V lost 6 bases and J lost 2, with 14 bases in between. The CDR3 has 14 residues.

This chain joins TRBV12-3 or TRBV12-4 and TRBJ2-3; D uncertain. The CDR3 loop spans 14 amino acids. V shed 3 bases and J shed 5 bases, with 12 bases lying between them. This chain's CDR3 is CASSFVERRDTQYF. Here the CDR3 DNA reads TGTGCCAGCAGTTTCGTCGAACGTAGAGATACGCAGTATTTT.

This clonotype was counted only a few times. J is TRBJ1-3 and V is TRBV3-1; D uncertain. Germline loops: CDR1 LGHDT, CDR2 YNNKEL (reference sequence). V lost 1 base and J 3 bases, leaving 7 bases between the germline ends. CDR3 size: 14 residues. The CDR3 nucleotides read TGTGCCAGCAGCCAAGCCGTGAGTGGAAACACCATATATTTT. Translation: CASSQAVSGNTIYF. The full variable domain, rest sourced from reference TRBV3-1 and TRBJ1-3, is DTAVSQTPKYLVTQMGNDKSIKCEQNLGHDTMYWYKQDSKKFLKIMFSYNNKELIINETVPNRFSPKSPDKAHLNLHINSLELGDSAVYFCASSQAVSGNTIYFGEGSWLTVV.

This clonotype showed up just a few times. The chain recombines TRBV12-3 or TRBV12-4 with TRBJ2-7, with 7 bases aligning to TRBD2. The CDR3 is made up of 15 amino acids. V shed 1 base and J 3 bases; nucleotides not matched to a gene: 6. CDR3 coding DNA: TGTGCCAGCAGTTTAGGCGGGAGCTCCGACTACGAGCAGTACTTC. This codes for CASSLGGSSDYEQYF.

This clonotype has just a few counts. The chain uses TRBV20-1 and TRBJ1-2; 7 nucleotides line up with TRBD1. The CDR3 is 17 amino acids. V dropped 0 bases and J dropped 5; count of bases not matched to a gene: 15. Per the germline V gene, CDR1 is DFQATT and CDR2 is SNEGSKA (reference sequence). Here the CDR3 DNA reads TGCAGTGCTAGAGACAATCGGGAGGGGGCGAGAACTTATGGCTACACCTTC. Protein sequence: CSARDNREGARTYGYTF.

This clonotype came up many times. The chain carries TRBV28 and TRBJ2-3; 8 positions agree with TRBD2. CDR1 MDHEN and CDR2 SYDVKM come from the germline V gene. Trimming at V came to 4 bases and at J to 1 base, leaving 7 bases not matched to a gene. This CDR3 region has 16 residues. The CDR3 spells CASSSPGTRGTDTQYF. For the CDR3, the DNA is TGTGCCAGCAGTTCCCCAGGGACTAGGGGCACAGATACGCAGTATTTT.

This clonotype was counted only a few times. V usage is TRBV20-1 and J usage is TRBJ2-2, with 8 nucleotides matching TRBD2. The V segment lost 3 bases and the J segment 6 bases; nucleotides outside the gene matches: 9. Germline V lookup: CDR1 DFQATT, CDR2 SNEGSKA (reference sequence). The CDR3 is 15 residues long. The CDR3 sequence is CSARKPSGSSGELFF. The CDR3 region has the DNA TGCAGTGCTAGGAAACCCAGCGGGAGTTCCGGGGAGCTGTTTTTT.

This clonotype was seen ten or more times. The chain carries TRBV6-2 or TRBV6-3 and TRBJ2-3; 12 bases agree with TRBD2. Trimming removed 2 bases from V and 4 bases from J; junction bases left unmatched: 1. The CDR3 spans 15 residues. Germline loops: CDR1 MNHEY, CDR2 SVGEGT. For the CDR3, the DNA is TGTGCCAGCAGTTACGGACTAGCGGGACCAGATACGCAGTATTTT. Protein product: CASSYGLAGPDTQYF.

The sample holds many counts of this clonotype. The chain employs TRBV7-9 and TRBJ1-2; unclear D gene. CDR3 length: 13 residues. Germline CDR1 is SEHNR and CDR2 is FQNEAQ (reference sequence). Trimming removed 9 bases at V and 0 bases at J, with 11 bases between. CDR3 amino acids: CASSSLTNYGYTF. The CDR3 DNA reads as TGTGCCAGTTCGTCCCTTACTAACTATGGCTACACCTTC. Drawing the rest from reference TRBV7-9 and TRBJ1-2, the complete variable domain is DTGVSQNPRHKITKRGQNVTFRCDPISEHNRLYWYRQTLGQGPEFLTYFQNEAQLEKSRLLSDRFSAERPKGSFSTLEIQRTEQGDSAMYLCASSSLTNYGYTFGSGTRLTVV.

This clonotype was seen repeatedly, ten times or more. The chain links TRBV6-1 to TRBJ1-1; 10 positions agree with TRBD1. This CDR3 comprises 13 residues. CDR1 is MNHNS and CDR2 is SASEGT in the germline V gene. V shed 5 bases and J 10 bases; nucleotides not matched to a gene: 7. The CDR3: CASSQDRGRGAFF. The CDR3 DNA reads TGTGCCAGCAGTCAAGACAGGGGGCGAGGAGCTTTCTTT.

This clonotype was recorded many times. V and J are TRBV20-1 and TRBJ2-7; 10 nucleotides align to TRBD2. The germline V gene encodes CDR1 DFQATT and CDR2 SNEGSKA (reference sequence). This CDR3 has 13 amino acids. V gave up 5 bases and J gave up 3 bases; unmatched junction bases: 4. The CDR3 protein is CSALAGGFYEQYF. For the CDR3, the DNA is TGCAGTGCTTTAGCGGGAGGATTCTACGAGCAGTACTTC.